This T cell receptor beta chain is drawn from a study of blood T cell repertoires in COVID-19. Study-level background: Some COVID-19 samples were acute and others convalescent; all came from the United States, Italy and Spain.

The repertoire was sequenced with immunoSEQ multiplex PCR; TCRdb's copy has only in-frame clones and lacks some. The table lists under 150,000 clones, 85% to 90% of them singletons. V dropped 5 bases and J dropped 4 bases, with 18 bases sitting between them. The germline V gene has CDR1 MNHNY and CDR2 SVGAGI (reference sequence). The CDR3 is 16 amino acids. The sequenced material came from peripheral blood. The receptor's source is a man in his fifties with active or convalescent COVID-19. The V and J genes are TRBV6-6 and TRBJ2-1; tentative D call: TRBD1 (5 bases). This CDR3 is CASSPLTGAYYNEQFF. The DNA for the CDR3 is TGTGCCAGCAGTCCTCTAACTGGGGCATATTACAATGAGCAGTTCTTC.